The rows below give T cell receptor beta chains drawn from one sample of a study of Graves' ophthalmopathy and Graves' hyperthyroidism. TCRdb re-derived calls from the multiplex PCR reads in MiXCR, one entry per CDR3 protein. Of around 1.1 million distinct CDR3 sequences listed, 35% to 45% are singletons. Sequences were obtained from peripheral blood or thyroid tissue (not recorded which). The receptor set was obtained from an adult man with Graves' hyperthyroidism. Both conserved end residues are trimmed from each CDR3. The D gene is left open where the match is weak. Clone size is given for some rows only: seen once, a few or many times, or a class if the clone is expanded.

clone size: .; V gene: TRBV19; D gene: .; CDR3 protein: ASSKRGSPLH
clone size: few; V gene: TRBV19; D gene: TRBD2; CDR3 protein: ASSIGTSGTNTGELF
clone size: .; V gene: TRBV20-1; D gene: TRBD1; CDR3 protein: SAPPGTGFYEQY
clone size: .; V gene: TRBV11-2; D gene: .; CDR3 protein: ASSYSPPGEETYEQY
clone size: few; V gene: TRBV29-1; D gene: .; CDR3 protein: SATGSRANVLT
clone size: few; V gene: TRBV9; D gene: .; CDR3 protein: ASSVGGASTHEQY
clone size: few; V gene: TRBV10-3; D gene: .; CDR3 protein: ASTHLPTGHHYEQY
clone size: .; V gene: TRBV19; D gene: TRBD1; CDR3 protein: ASGRGQGATYSSPLH
clone size: .; V gene: TRBV29-1; D gene: TRBD2; CDR3 protein: SSRAGGLYEQY
clone size: .; V gene: TRBV7-6; D gene: .; CDR3 protein: ASSWDKVNEKLF
clone size: .; V gene: TRBV13; D gene: TRBD2; CDR3 protein: ASSQIAGGAYEQY
clone size: .; V gene: TRBV12-3/TRBV12-4; D gene: TRBD1; CDR3 protein: ASSPTGADGYT
clone size: many; V gene: TRBV7-9; D gene: .; CDR3 protein: ASSSWASLETQY
clone size: many; V gene: TRBV7-9; D gene: TRBD2; CDR3 protein: ASKTGLADYQETQY
clone size: .; V gene: TRBV10-1; D gene: .; CDR3 protein: ASSESKRGRYTEAF
clone size: .; V gene: TRBV7-8; D gene: TRBD1; CDR3 protein: ASRIGGSGNT
clone size: .; V gene: TRBV19; D gene: TRBD2; CDR3 protein: ASSIPSGSHPGGTQY
clone size: many; V gene: TRBV2; D gene: TRBD1; CDR3 protein: ASKDREDGYT
clone size: .; V gene: TRBV10-2; D gene: .; CDR3 protein: ASSEDRRDTEAF
clone size: many; V gene: TRBV7-9; D gene: TRBD1; CDR3 protein: ASSSFQGGNTEAF
clone size: few; V gene: TRBV12-3/TRBV12-4; D gene: TRBD2; CDR3 protein: ASSPGLARTGELF
clone size: once; V gene: TRBV7-9; D gene: .; CDR3 protein: ASSLAGETEQF
clone size: .; V gene: TRBV20-1; D gene: TRBD1; CDR3 protein: SARDDRG
clone size: .; V gene: TRBV19; D gene: .; CDR3 protein: ASSKGTGANVLT
clone size: .; V gene: TRBV6-5; D gene: .; CDR3 protein: ASSYSVTGQPQY
clone size: .; V gene: TRBV7-2; D gene: .; CDR3 protein: ANSFSGLGNTIY
clone size: many; V gene: TRBV14; D gene: .; CDR3 protein: ASSQYEQY
clone size: many; V gene: TRBV15; D gene: TRBD1; CDR3 protein: ATSRDSGTAYEQY
clone size: many; V gene: TRBV20-1; D gene: TRBD2; CDR3 protein: SARPSGGEETQY
clone size: few; V gene: TRBV11-2; D gene: TRBD1; CDR3 protein: ASSRGQGLTGNTIY
clone size: many; V gene: TRBV10-3; D gene: .; CDR3 protein: AIGGGNSPLH
clone size: .; V gene: TRBV20-1; D gene: TRBD1; CDR3 protein: SAPRPGTGGNGYT
clone size: .; V gene: TRBV10-3; D gene: .; CDR3 protein: AICSVPGTNYGYT
clone size: .; V gene: TRBV5-1; D gene: .; CDR3 protein: ASSWIGTQDGVNTEAF
clone size: many; V gene: TRBV5-1; D gene: .; CDR3 protein: ASSNGQSTFYEQY
clone size: .; V gene: TRBV20-1; D gene: TRBD1; CDR3 protein: SARVSGQQETQY
clone size: few; V gene: TRBV30; D gene: .; CDR3 protein: AWSVDVGFNTEAF
clone size: many; V gene: TRBV7-8; D gene: TRBD1; CDR3 protein: ASSFGQGANEKLF
clone size: many; V gene: TRBV28; D gene: TRBD1; CDR3 protein: ASSWTGGDYEQY
clone size: many; V gene: TRBV20-1; D gene: .; CDR3 protein: SALGKAVNTGELF